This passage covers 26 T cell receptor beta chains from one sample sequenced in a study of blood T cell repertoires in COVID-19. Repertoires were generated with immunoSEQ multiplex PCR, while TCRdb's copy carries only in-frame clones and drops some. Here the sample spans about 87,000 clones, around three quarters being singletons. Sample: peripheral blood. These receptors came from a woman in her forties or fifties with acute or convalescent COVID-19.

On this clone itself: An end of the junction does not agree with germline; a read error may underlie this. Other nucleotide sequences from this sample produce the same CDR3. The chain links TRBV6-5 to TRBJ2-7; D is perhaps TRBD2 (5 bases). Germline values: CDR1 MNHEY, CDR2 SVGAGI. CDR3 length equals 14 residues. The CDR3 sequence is CASSPEDGRYEQYF. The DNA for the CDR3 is TGTGCTAGCAGCCCGGAGGACGGACGCTACGAGCAGTACTTC.

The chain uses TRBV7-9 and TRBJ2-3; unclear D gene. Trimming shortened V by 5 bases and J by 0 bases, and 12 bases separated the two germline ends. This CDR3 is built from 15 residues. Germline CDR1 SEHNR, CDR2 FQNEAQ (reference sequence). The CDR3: CASSLPISSTDTQYF. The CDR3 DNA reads TGTGCCAGCAGCCTACCTATATCAAGCACAGATACGCAGTATTTT.

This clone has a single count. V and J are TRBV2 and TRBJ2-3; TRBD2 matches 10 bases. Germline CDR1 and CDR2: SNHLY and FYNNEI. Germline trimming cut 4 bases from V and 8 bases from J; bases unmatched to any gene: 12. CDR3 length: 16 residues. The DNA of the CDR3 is TGTGCCAGCAGTGGTGGGTCTAGCGGGGGTGAGGGTACGCAGTATTTT. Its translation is CASSGGSSGGEGTQYF.

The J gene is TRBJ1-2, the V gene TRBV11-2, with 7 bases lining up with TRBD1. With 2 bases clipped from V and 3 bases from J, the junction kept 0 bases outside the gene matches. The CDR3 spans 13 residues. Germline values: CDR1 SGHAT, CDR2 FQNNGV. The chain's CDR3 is CASSLQGDYGYTF. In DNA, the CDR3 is TGTGCCAGCAGCTTACAGGGGGACTATGGCTACACCTTC.

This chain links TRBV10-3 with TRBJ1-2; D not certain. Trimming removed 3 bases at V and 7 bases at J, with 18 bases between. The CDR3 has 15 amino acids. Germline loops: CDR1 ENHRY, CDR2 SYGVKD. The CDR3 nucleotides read TGTGCCATCAGTGAAGACTTCCCTACTTATCTTGGCTACACCTTC. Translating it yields CAISEDFPTYLGYTF.

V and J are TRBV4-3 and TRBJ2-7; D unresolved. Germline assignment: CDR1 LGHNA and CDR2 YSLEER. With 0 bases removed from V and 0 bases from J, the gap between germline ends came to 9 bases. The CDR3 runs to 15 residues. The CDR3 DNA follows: TGCGCCAGCAGCCAAGATCTAACAGCCTCCTACGAGCAGTACTTC. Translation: CASSQDLTASYEQYF.

CDR3: CASSYRDYNEQFF. CDR3 DNA sequence: TGTGCCAGCAGTTACCGGGACTACAATGAGCAGTTCTTC. The chain recombines TRBV6-6 with TRBJ2-1; TRBD2 might be the D (5 bases). Trimming removed 2 bases from V and 3 bases from J, with 5 bases in between. This CDR3 has 13 amino acids. Germline-derived CDR1 and CDR2 are MNHNY and SVGAGI (reference sequence).

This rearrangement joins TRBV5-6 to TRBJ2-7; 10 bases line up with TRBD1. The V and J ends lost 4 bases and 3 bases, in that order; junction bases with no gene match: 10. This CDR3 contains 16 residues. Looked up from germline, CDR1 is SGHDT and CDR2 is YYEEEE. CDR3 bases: TGTGCCAGCAGCGCGGGACAGGGGAAGGGGAACTACGAGCAGTACTTC. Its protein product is CASSAGQGKGNYEQYF.

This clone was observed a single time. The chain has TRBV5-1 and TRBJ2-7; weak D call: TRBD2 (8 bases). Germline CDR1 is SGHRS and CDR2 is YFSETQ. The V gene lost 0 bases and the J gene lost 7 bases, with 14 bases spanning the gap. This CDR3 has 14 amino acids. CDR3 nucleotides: TGCGCCAGCAGCTTGGCCGGGAGGGGGCTGGAGCAGTACTTC. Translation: CASSLAGRGLEQYF.

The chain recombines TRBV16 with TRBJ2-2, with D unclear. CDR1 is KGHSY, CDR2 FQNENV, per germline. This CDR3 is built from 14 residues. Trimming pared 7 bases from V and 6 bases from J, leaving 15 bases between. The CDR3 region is CASTVRLGSGELFF. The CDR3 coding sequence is TGTGCCAGCACCGTACGGCTGGGCTCCGGGGAGCTGTTTTTT.

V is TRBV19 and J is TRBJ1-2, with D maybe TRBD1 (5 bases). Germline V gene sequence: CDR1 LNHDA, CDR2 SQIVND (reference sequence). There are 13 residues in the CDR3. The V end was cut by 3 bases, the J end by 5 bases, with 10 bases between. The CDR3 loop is CASSIQTAYGYTF. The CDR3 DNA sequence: TGTGCCAGTAGTATCCAGACAGCTTATGGCTACACCTTC.

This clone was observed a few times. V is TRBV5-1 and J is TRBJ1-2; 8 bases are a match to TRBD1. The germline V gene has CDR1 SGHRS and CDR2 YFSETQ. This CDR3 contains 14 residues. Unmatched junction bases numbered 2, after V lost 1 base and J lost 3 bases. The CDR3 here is CASSLHRGYYGYTF. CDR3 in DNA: TGCGCCAGCAGCTTGCACAGGGGGTACTATGGCTACACCTTC.

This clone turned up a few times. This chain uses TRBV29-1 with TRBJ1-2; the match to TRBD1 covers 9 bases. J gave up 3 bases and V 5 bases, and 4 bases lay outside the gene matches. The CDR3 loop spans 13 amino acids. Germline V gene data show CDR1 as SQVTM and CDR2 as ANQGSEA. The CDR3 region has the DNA TGCAGCGTTTCGGGACAGGGCGACTATGGCTACACCTTC. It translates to CSVSGQGDYGYTF.

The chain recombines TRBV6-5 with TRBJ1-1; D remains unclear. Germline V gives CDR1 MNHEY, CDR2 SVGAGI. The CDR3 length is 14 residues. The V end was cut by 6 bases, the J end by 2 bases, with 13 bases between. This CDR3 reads CASRPGLINTEAFF. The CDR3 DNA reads TGTGCCAGCAGACCAGGACTTATCAACACTGAAGCTTTCTTT.

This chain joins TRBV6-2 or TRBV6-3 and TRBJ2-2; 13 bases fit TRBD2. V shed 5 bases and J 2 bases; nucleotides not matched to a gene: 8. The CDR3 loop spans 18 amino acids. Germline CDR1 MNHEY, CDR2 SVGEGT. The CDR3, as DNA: TGTGCCAGCAGTGATGGACTAGCGGGGGCCTCCAACACCGGGGAGCTGTTTTTT. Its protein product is CASSDGLAGASNTGELFF.

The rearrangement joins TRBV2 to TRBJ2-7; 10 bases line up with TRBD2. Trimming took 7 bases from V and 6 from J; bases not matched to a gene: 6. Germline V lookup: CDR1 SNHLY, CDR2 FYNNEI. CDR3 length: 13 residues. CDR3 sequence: CASKSSGGSEQYF. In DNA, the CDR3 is TGTGCCAGCAAGAGTAGCGGGGGGAGCGAGCAGTACTTC.

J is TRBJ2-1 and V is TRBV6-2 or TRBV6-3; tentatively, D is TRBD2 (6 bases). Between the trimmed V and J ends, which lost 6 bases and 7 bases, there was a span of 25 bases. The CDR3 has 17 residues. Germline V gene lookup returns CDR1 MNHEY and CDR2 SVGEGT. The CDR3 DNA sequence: TGTGCCAGCAGCCTAGGGAGTAGCGGAATGTCGGGGAATGAGCAGTTCTTC. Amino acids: CASSLGSSGMSGNEQFF.

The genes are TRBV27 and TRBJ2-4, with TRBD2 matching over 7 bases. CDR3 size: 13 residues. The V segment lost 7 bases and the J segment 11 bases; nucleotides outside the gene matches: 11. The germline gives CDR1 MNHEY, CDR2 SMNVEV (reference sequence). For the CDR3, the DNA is TGTGCCAGCACCCCCCGCCCAAGCGGGGTTCAGTACTTC. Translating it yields CASTPRPSGVQYF.

This CDR3 is CASSYGGAAYEQYF. CDR3 DNA: TGTGCCAGCAGTTACGGGGGGGCTGCCTACGAGCAGTACTTC. The V and J genes are TRBV6-6 and TRBJ2-7; tentative D call: TRBD2 (7 bases). CDR3 length: 14 residues. CDR1 MNHNY and CDR2 SVGAGI come from the germline V gene (reference sequence). The V end was cut by 2 bases, the J end by 2 bases, with 10 bases between.

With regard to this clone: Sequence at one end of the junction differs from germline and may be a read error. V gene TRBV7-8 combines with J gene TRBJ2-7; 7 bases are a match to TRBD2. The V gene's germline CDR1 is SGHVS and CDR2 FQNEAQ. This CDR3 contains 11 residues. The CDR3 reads CASSLGGVSDF. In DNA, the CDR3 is TGTGCCAGCAGCCTGGGAGGGGTCAGCGACTTC.

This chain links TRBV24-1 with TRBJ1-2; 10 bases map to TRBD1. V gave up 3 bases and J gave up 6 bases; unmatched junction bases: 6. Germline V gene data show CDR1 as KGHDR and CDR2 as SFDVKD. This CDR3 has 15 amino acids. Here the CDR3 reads CATSDRDRGRNGYTF. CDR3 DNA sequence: TGTGCCACCAGTGATCGGGACAGGGGCAGGAATGGCTACACCTTC.

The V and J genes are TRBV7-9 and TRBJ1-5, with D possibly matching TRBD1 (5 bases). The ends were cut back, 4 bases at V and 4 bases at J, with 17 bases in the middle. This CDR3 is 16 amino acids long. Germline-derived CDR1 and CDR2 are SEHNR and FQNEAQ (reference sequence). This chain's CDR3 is CASSSGDRYFNQPQHF. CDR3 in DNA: TGTGCCAGCAGCTCGGGCGACAGATACTTTAATCAGCCCCAGCATTTT.

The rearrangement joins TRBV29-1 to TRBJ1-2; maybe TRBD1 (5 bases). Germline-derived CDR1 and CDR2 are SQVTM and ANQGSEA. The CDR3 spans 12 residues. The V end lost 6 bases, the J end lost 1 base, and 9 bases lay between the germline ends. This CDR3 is CSVSDSNYGYTF. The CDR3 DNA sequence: TGCAGCGTATCAGACAGTAACTATGGCTACACCTTC.

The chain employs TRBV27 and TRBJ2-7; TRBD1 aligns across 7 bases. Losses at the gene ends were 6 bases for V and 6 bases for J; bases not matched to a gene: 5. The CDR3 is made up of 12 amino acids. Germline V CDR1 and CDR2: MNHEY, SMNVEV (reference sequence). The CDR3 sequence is CASSAQGSEQYF. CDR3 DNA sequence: TGTGCCAGCAGCGCACAGGGGTCCGAGCAGTACTTC.

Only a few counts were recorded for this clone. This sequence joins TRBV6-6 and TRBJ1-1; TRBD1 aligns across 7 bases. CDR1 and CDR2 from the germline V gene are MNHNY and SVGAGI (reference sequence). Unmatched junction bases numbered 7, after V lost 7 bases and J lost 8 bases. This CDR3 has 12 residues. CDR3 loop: CASTPTGLEAFF. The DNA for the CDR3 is TGTGCCAGCACCCCGACAGGGTTGGAAGCTTTCTTT.

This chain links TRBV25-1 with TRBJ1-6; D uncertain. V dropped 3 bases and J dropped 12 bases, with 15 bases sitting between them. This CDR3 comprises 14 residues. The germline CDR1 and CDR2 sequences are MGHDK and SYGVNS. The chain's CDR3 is CASSDAGSSLPLHF. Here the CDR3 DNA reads TGTGCCAGCAGTGACGCTGGCTCATCCCTACCCCTCCACTTT.